This passage covers 14 T cell receptor beta chains from one sample sequenced in a study of shared clonotypes between healthy human individuals. Profiled with immunoSEQ multiplex PCR; TCRdb holds only in-frame clones, not every one. The sample records about 650,000 clones, nearly 97% being singletons. The naive CD8 population came from CD45RO-negative cells selected for CCR7, without terminally differentiated effector memory CD45RA+ cells. Sequencing was done on a sample of naive CD8+ T cells sorted from blood. These TCRs come from a woman in her 30s in good health.

This clone was detected only once. The V and J genes are TRBV28 and TRBJ2-7; a possible D gene is TRBD2 (5 bases). CDR3 length equals 15 residues. Germline lookup yields CDR1 MDHEN and CDR2 SYDVKM. Trimming pared 3 bases from V and 6 bases from J, leaving 18 bases between. In DNA form, the CDR3 reads TGTGCCAGCAGTTTCTTTCGGGAAGGGATTGCCGAGCAGTACTTC. It yields the protein CASSFFREGIAEQYF.

The chain couples TRBV28 to TRBJ1-2; D remains unclear. Trimming pared 3 bases from V and 6 bases from J, leaving 17 bases between. This CDR3 comprises 15 residues. Germline CDR1 is MDHEN and CDR2 is SYDVKM. In DNA, the CDR3 is TGTGCCAGCAGTTTCCTGGCAGGAGATAGAAATGGCTACACCTTC. Protein: CASSFLAGDRNGYTF.

This clone appeared once. CDR3: CASSPDTGNEQFF. The CDR3 DNA is TGTGCCAGCAGCCCCGACACGGGGAATGAGCAGTTCTTC. The chain couples TRBV7-9 to TRBJ2-1; TRBD2 is a possible D gene (5 bases). CDR1 is SEHNR, CDR2 FQNEAQ, per germline (reference sequence). The CDR3 extends over 13 amino acids. With 5 bases removed from V and 7 bases from J, the gap between germline ends came to 12 bases.

The genes are TRBV4-1 and TRBJ1-2; weak D call: TRBD1 (6 bases). Between the trimmed V and J ends, which lost 1 base and 2 bases, there was a span of 11 bases. Germline V CDR1 and CDR2: MGHRA, YSYEKL. The CDR3 length is 15 residues. This CDR3 reads CASSQGPQGNYGYTF. CDR3 bases: TGCGCCAGCAGCCAAGGGCCACAGGGCAACTATGGCTACACCTTC.

This chain joins TRBV5-1 and TRBJ2-1, with 8 bases aligning to TRBD1. The V gene end was trimmed by 3 bases and the J gene end by 8 bases; junction bases not matched to a gene: 10. The CDR3 has 15 amino acids. Germline V CDR1 and CDR2: SGHRS, YFSETQ. The CDR3 protein is CASSYRGTHRDEQFF. Here the CDR3 DNA reads TGCGCCAGCAGCTACAGGGGGACACACAGGGATGAGCAGTTCTTC.

The rearrangement joins TRBV9 to TRBJ2-2; TRBD2 agrees at 7 bases. Germline V gives CDR1 SGDLS, CDR2 YYNGEE. V was pared by 8 bases and J by 4 bases, with 11 bases of the junction left unmatched. The CDR3 is 15 residues long. The CDR3 DNA follows: TGTGCCAGTAATAGCGGGCCTTCACTCACCGGGGAGCTGTTTTTT. Translating it yields CASNSGPSLTGELFF.

This chain links TRBV5-8 with TRBJ1-1, with D possibly matching TRBD1 (6 bases). Germline lookup yields CDR1 SGHTS and CDR2 YDEGEE. The CDR3 is 14 residues long. Trimming removed 3 bases from V and 4 bases from J, with 13 bases in between. This CDR3 reads CASSYRRGGTEAFF. Here the CDR3 DNA reads TGTGCCAGCAGCTACCGCAGGGGAGGCACTGAAGCTTTCTTT.

In its sample, this clone was seen once. The chain carries TRBV5-3 and TRBJ1-5; no reliable D call. TRBV5-3 is assigned to the ORF class and has an uncertain function. The CDR3 length is 14 residues. The germline V and J ends were trimmed by 7 bases and 0 bases, with 11 bases remaining between them. The CDR3 here is CARGVIDSNQPQHF. DNA of the CDR3: TGTGCCAGAGGAGTTATCGATAGCAATCAGCCCCAGCATTTT.

J is TRBJ2-7 and V is TRBV5-6; D is ambiguous. V was cut by 0 bases and J by 5 bases, with 3 bases left in between. The CDR3 covers 11 residues. Germline V CDR1 and CDR2: SGHDT, YYEEEE. CDR3 protein: CASSLGNEQYF. DNA for the CDR3: TGTGCCAGCAGCTTGGGGAACGAGCAGTACTTC.

The chain employs TRBV2 and TRBJ1-1; perhaps TRBD1 as D (5 bases). CDR1 is SNHLY and CDR2 is FYNNEI in the germline V gene. Trimming took 2 bases from V and 2 from J, leaving 12 bases between them. The CDR3 has 15 amino acids. For the CDR3, the DNA is TGTGCCAGCAGTGAAAGGGCAGGGCGAAACACTGAAGCTTTCTTT. This translates into CASSERAGRNTEAFF. The full variable domain, with the rest looked up from reference TRBV2 and TRBJ1-1, is EPEVTQTPSHQVTQMGQEVILRCVPISNHLYFYWYRQILGQKVEFLVSFYNNEISEKSEIFDDQFSVERPDGSNFTLKIRSTKLEDSAMYFCASSERAGRNTEAFFGQGTRLTVV.

The chain employs TRBV7-6 and TRBJ2-5; weak D call: TRBD1 (5 bases). The CDR3 length is 16 residues. In germline, CDR1 is SGHVS, CDR2 FNYEAQ. The V gene lost 1 base and the J gene lost 1 base, with 13 bases spanning the gap. Here the CDR3 reads CASSLVWGDSQETQYF. The CDR3 nucleotides are TGTGCCAGCAGCTTAGTCTGGGGTGACAGCCAAGAGACCCAGTACTTC.

The rearrangement uses TRBV27 and TRBJ1-5; possibly TRBD1 for D (6 bases). CDR1 MNHEY and CDR2 SMNVEV come from the germline V gene (reference sequence). The V and J ends lost 2 bases and 6 bases respectively, with 11 bases between them. This CDR3 region has 14 residues. In nucleotides, the CDR3 is TGTGCCAGCAGTTTAGTGGGGGCGGTTCAGCCCCAGCATTTT. It is translated as CASSLVGAVQPQHF.

The chain recombines TRBV5-4 with TRBJ2-7, with 8 bases identical to TRBD2. Germline CDR1 reads SGHNT; CDR2 reads YYREEE (reference sequence). V shed 2 bases, J shed 4 bases, and the junction held 2 bases outside the gene matches. The CDR3 sequence is 13 residues long. CDR3 residues: CASSFGTSYEQYF. The CDR3 bases are TGTGCCAGCAGCTTTGGGACTAGTTACGAGCAGTACTTC.

V is TRBV27 and J is TRBJ2-3; 10 positions match TRBD2. This CDR3 has 17 amino acids. Germline-derived CDR1 and CDR2 are MNHEY and SMNVEV (reference sequence). Trimming at V came to 3 bases and at J to 2 bases, leaving 8 bases not matched to a gene. The DNA of the CDR3 is TGTGCCAGCAGTTTGGTAGGTGGACTAGCGGCCACAGATACGCAGTATTTT. Protein sequence: CASSLVGGLAATDTQYF.